This T cell receptor (beta chain) is from a study of blood T cells in healthy people across ages. The study's findings and limits: Strong correlation was found linking TCR beta diversity to naive T cell percentage. The fall in TCR beta diversity per million T cells was roughly linear with age.

The CDR3 is made up of 13 amino acids. The V gene's germline CDR1 is SEHNR and CDR2 FQNEAQ (reference sequence). A second roughly 7 to 12 cycle PCR used barcoded and J-beta primers. TCRdb processed the 5' RACE reads anew with MiXCR; each CDR3 protein has one entry. The sample contains about 1.4 million distinct CDR3 sequences, around 59% of which appear only once. On this clonotype: Its specificity is not known.

It was about 10 milliliters of peripheral blood that were drawn from each donor. The source is a man aged 18 to 29 in good health. This sequence joins TRBV7-9 and TRBJ2-1; D gene unclear. TRBJ2-7 explains the end of the DNA better; the J call may be wrong. Material: blood. CDR3 nucleotide sequence: TGTGCCAGCAGCTTAGGCAACTACAATGAGCAGTACTTC. Translated, it gives CASSLGNYNEQYF.